This is a list of T cell receptor beta chains from one sample in a study of technical replicates of blood from a handful of donors. This table comes from immunoSEQ multiplex PCR, and its TCRdb copy is limited to in-frame clones, with some not included. The table has around 80,000 clones, about 92% seen once. Sequencing was carried out using T cells isolated from PBMCs. Receptors originate from a human donor in good health. CDR3s include the opening cysteine and the closing phenylalanine or tryptophan. The D gene is left open where the match is weak. The size of a clone is reported for some rows only, either as once, few or many, or as a class for expanded clones.

V: TRBV11-2
size: NA
D: NA
J: TRBJ2-1
DNA: TGTGCCAGCAGCTTAGCGGGAAGCTCCTACAATGAGCAGTTCTTC
CDR3: CASSLAGSSYNEQFF

V: TRBV2
size: NA
D: NA
J: TRBJ1-5
DNA: TGTGCCAGCCGGGTGGAATGGGGAGAGCCCCAGCATTTT
CDR3: CASRVEWGEPQHF

V: TRBV18
size: NA
D: TRBD2
J: TRBJ2-7
DNA: TGTGCCAGCTCACTGCGGACTAGCGGGAGTTCTACAGCCCGCGAGCAGTACTTC
CDR3: CASSLRTSGSSTAREQYF

V: TRBV4-1
size: NA
D: TRBD1
J: TRBJ2-7
DNA: TGCGCCAGCAGCCAAGATGGAGACAGGGGGAGCTACGAGCAGTACTTC
CDR3: CASSQDGDRGSYEQYF

V: TRBV7-8
size: NA
D: NA
J: TRBJ2-7
DNA: TGTGCCAGCAGCTCCGAAAACAGGGAATCCTACGAGCAGTACTTC
CDR3: CASSSENRESYEQYF

V: TRBV28
size: NA
D: TRBD1
J: TRBJ1-6
DNA: TGTGCCAGCAGTTCGGGACAGGGGGCGCTTAATTCACCCCTCCACTTT
CDR3: CASSSGQGALNSPLHF

V: TRBV5-4
size: NA
D: TRBD1
J: TRBJ2-3
DNA: TGTGCCAGCAGCGGGACAGGGACAGATACGCAGTATTTT
CDR3: CASSGTGTDTQYF

V: TRBV5-1
size: NA
D: TRBD1
J: TRBJ1-4
DNA: TGCGCCAGCCACGCGGGGACAGGGGGCCCGTTGGGAGAAAAACTGTTTTTT
CDR3: CASHAGTGGPLGEKLFF

V: TRBV7-9
size: NA
D: NA
J: TRBJ2-1
DNA: TGTGCCAGCAGCTCTGGGGTCTCCCAGGGCGATGAGCAGTTCTTC
CDR3: CASSSGVSQGDEQFF

V: TRBV29-1
size: once
D: NA
J: TRBJ1-2
DNA: TGCAGCGTCCTCGGGGATTATGGCTACACCTTC
CDR3: CSVLGDYGYTF

V: TRBV27
size: NA
D: NA
J: TRBJ2-7
DNA: TGTGCCAGCAGTTCATACGGAGACCTCCAGCAGTACTTC
CDR3: CASSSYGDLQQYF

V: TRBV6-6
size: NA
D: NA
J: TRBJ1-2
DNA: TGTGCCAGCACTGCGGACAGCAGCTATGGCTACACCTTC
CDR3: CASTADSSYGYTF

V: TRBV2
size: NA
D: TRBD1
J: TRBJ1-4
DNA: TGTGCCAGCAGTGGGTTGACAGGGCCTAATGAAAAACTGTTTTTT
CDR3: CASSGLTGPNEKLFF

V: TRBV4-1
size: NA
D: NA
J: TRBJ2-3
DNA: TGCGCCAGCAGCCTAAGCACAGATACGCAGTATTTT
CDR3: CASSLSTDTQYF

V: TRBV6-1
size: NA
D: NA
J: TRBJ1-2
DNA: TGTGCCAGCAGTGAATATAGGCGGGCCACCTTC
CDR3: CASSEYRRATF